The 21 T cell receptor beta chains presented below share a single source sample, sequenced in a study of identical twins. TCRdb reprocessed the 5' RACE reads via MiXCR and lists one record per CDR3 protein. There are roughly 150,000 distinct CDR3 sequences in the sample; roughly 3.5% occur only once, and 8% to 8.5% lies in the top ten. The sequenced sample consisted of memory T cells sorted from blood. The receptors come from a man in his late teens or twenties in good health.

In its sample, this clonotype was seen a few times. The V and J genes are TRBV6-5 and TRBJ2-7; TRBD1 is a possible D gene (5 bases). Deletions cut 5 bases from V and 6 bases from J, with 8 bases between. CDR3 length: 11 residues. Germline V lookup: CDR1 MNHEY, CDR2 SVGAGI. As DNA, the CDR3 is TGTGCCAGCAGTCAGGGTTCCGAGCAGTACGTC. Amino acid sequence: CASSQGSEQYV.

This clonotype showed up many times. The germline gene is not matched at one end of the junction; a read error may be the cause. The V call is TRBV4-3, the J call TRBJ1-5; D remains ambiguous. Per the germline V gene, CDR1 is LGHNA and CDR2 is YSLEER. The CDR3 covers 13 residues. As DNA, the CDR3 is TGCGCCAGCGCGCGGGTTCCGAATCAACCCCAGCATTTT. Translation: CASARVPNQPQHF.

This clonotype was counted ten times or more. The CDR3 is CASSYKRDANYEQYF. The DNA of the CDR3 is TGTGCCAGCAGCTACAAGCGGGACGCCAACTACGAGCAGTACTTC. The J gene is TRBJ2-7, the V gene TRBV7-2; TRBD2 aligns across 7 bases. The CDR3 consists of 15 residues. After removal of 4 bases from V and 3 bases from J, the junction contained 9 bases not matched to a gene. Germline V gene lookup returns CDR1 SGHTA and CDR2 FQGNSA.

At least ten counts were recorded for this clonotype. The chain joins TRBV13 to TRBJ1-1; perhaps TRBD1 as D (5 bases). The V end was cut by 0 bases, the J end by 1 base, with 6 bases between. Per germline, CDR1 PRHDT and CDR2 FYEKMQ (reference sequence). CDR3 size: 14 residues. The CDR3 DNA reads as TGTGCCAGCAGCTTAGGCGGGGGGAACACTGAAGCTTTCTTT. Amino acid sequence: CASSLGGGNTEAFF.

This clonotype was detected many times. The chain has TRBV5-6 and TRBJ2-1; the D gene is possibly TRBD1 (6 bases). This CDR3 region has 16 residues. Trimming took 4 bases from V and 0 from J, leaving 14 bases between them. Germline loops: CDR1 SGHDT, CDR2 YYEEEE. In nucleotides, the CDR3 is TGTGCCAGCAGCAAAGACAGGAGGAGCTCCTACAATGAGCAGTTCTTC. Protein: CASSKDRRSSYNEQFF.

This clonotype was found many times. The genes are TRBV12-3 or TRBV12-4 and TRBJ1-1; no clear D gene. V lost 3 bases, J lost 4 bases, and 6 bases lay in between. The CDR3 consists of 12 residues. DNA of the CDR3: TGTGCCAGCAGTTTTAGTGGCACTGAAGCTTTCTTT. It codes for CASSFSGTEAFF.

This clonotype was observed many times. V is TRBV12-3 or TRBV12-4 and J is TRBJ2-5; 8 bases map to TRBD1. This CDR3 is built from 14 residues. V shed 3 bases, J shed 5 bases, and the junction held 5 bases outside the gene matches. Here the CDR3 reads CASSFGTGAETQYF. CDR3 nucleotides: TGTGCCAGCAGTTTCGGGACAGGAGCGGAGACCCAGTACTTC.

This clonotype was detected ten times or more. The chain couples TRBV30 to TRBJ1-1; 7 bases fit TRBD1. The length of the CDR3 is 14 residues. Losses at the gene ends were 0 bases for V and 3 bases for J; bases not matched to a gene: 4. CDR1 is GTSNPN and CDR2 is SVGIG in the germline V gene (reference sequence). The CDR3 protein is CAWSVRQGHTEAFF. CDR3 bases: TGTGCCTGGAGTGTACGACAGGGTCACACTGAAGCTTTCTTT.

This clonotype was seen repeatedly, ten times or more. V usage is TRBV7-9 and J usage is TRBJ2-5; D gene ambiguous. Germline CDR1 and CDR2: SEHNR and FQNEAQ (reference sequence). The CDR3 runs 13 residues. Trimming removed 5 bases at V and 2 bases at J, with 9 bases between. In DNA form, the CDR3 reads TGTGCCAGCAGCCGCGTCTTTCAAGAGACCCAGTACTTC. Its translation is CASSRVFQETQYF.

This clonotype was counted at least ten times. The chain employs TRBV11-1 and TRBJ2-2; possibly TRBD1 for D (6 bases). Trimming pared 5 bases from V and 0 bases from J, leaving 16 bases between. Germline V gene sequence: CDR1 SGHAT, CDR2 FQDESV (reference sequence). The CDR3 covers 17 residues. The CDR3 DNA follows: TGTGCCAGCAGCACATCCCCGAACAGGGCGAACACCGGGGAGCTGTTTTTT. Protein: CASSTSPNRANTGELFF.

This clonotype was observed many times. V is TRBV5-1 and J is TRBJ2-1; no definite D call. Looked up from germline, CDR1 is SGHRS and CDR2 is YFSETQ. Trimming removed 4 bases at V and 8 bases at J, with 10 bases between. This CDR3 has 12 residues. The CDR3 spells CASSLQEDEQFF. Written as DNA, the CDR3 is TGCGCCAGCAGCCTCCAGGAAGATGAGCAGTTCTTC.

This clonotype was found many times. CDR3 bases: TGTGCCAGCGTGGACAGCCTCACAGATACGCAGTATTTT. Translating gives CASVDSLTDTQYF. This chain connects TRBV7-9 to TRBJ2-3, with D perhaps matching TRBD1 (6 bases). Germline V gene sequence: CDR1 SEHNR, CDR2 FQNEAQ (reference sequence). The CDR3 runs 13 residues. V was pared by 8 bases and J by 2 bases, with 11 bases between.

This clonotype was observed at least ten times. The genes are TRBV9 and TRBJ2-1, with 8 nucleotides matching TRBD2. The CDR3 has 13 residues. Trimming at V came to 4 bases and at J to 7 bases, leaving 4 bases not matched to a gene. Germline V CDR1 and CDR2: SGDLS, YYNGEE. The CDR3 nucleotides read TGTGCCAGCAGCAGCGGGAGAAGGAATGAGCAGTTCTTC. This translates into CASSSGRRNEQFF.

Ten or more counts support this clonotype. The chain has TRBV5-5 and TRBJ1-1; 8 bases are a match to TRBD1. Losses at the gene ends were 7 bases for V and 5 bases for J; bases not matched to a gene: 13. The CDR3 is 15 amino acids. Germline V lookup: CDR1 SGHKS, CDR2 YYEKEE (reference sequence). The CDR3 coding sequence is TGTGCCAGCGGGTACTTGGACAGGGCGGGAACTGAAGCTTTCTTT. Amino acids: CASGYLDRAGTEAFF. The variable domain in full, with the rest retrieved from reference TRBV5-5 and TRBJ1-1, is DAGVTQSPTHLIKTRGQQVTLRCSPISGHKSVSWYQQVLGQGPQFIFQYYEKEERGRGNFPDRFSARQFPNYSSELNVNALLLGDSALYLCASGYLDRAGTEAFFGQGTRLTVV.

This clonotype was detected ten times or more. CDR3 in amino acids: CSGRGLALNEQFF. Written as DNA, the CDR3 is TGCAGTGGGCGAGGACTAGCCCTCAATGAGCAGTTCTTC. The chain combines TRBV20-1 with TRBJ2-1, with 8 bases fitting TRBD2. CDR3 length: 13 amino acids. Germline V gene data show CDR1 as DFQATT and CDR2 as SNEGSKA (reference sequence). J was trimmed by 6 bases and V by 7 bases; bases with no gene match: 8.

This clonotype has at least ten counts. This sequence joins TRBV7-2 and TRBJ2-1; D is ambiguous. The CDR3 spans 13 residues. CDR1 SGHTA and CDR2 FQGNSA come from the germline V gene. Trimming left V 6 bases short and J 10 bases short, with 16 bases between. CDR3 bases: TGTGCCAGCAGTGTCAGCTCGGGTCGGGAGCAGTTCTTC. As protein: CASSVSSGREQFF.

This clonotype was counted ten times or more. The chain has TRBV12-3 or TRBV12-4 and TRBJ2-7; TRBD2 is a possible D gene (6 bases). The V end lost 5 bases, the J end lost 2 bases, and 13 bases lay between the germline ends. The CDR3 runs 14 residues. CDR3: CASSPAGRAYEQYF. In nucleotides, the CDR3 is TGTGCCAGCAGTCCAGCGGGCCGGGCCTACGAGCAGTACTTC.

In its sample, this clonotype was seen many times. The chain has TRBV5-1 and TRBJ2-2; 9 positions agree with TRBD1. Trimming at V came to 2 bases and at J to 4 bases, leaving 6 bases not matched to a gene. Germline lookup yields CDR1 SGHRS and CDR2 YFSETQ. This CDR3 spans 16 amino acids. In nucleotides, the CDR3 is TGCGCCAGCAGCTTCCCGGACAGGGGCCTCACCGGGGAGCTGTTTTTT. Translation gives CASSFPDRGLTGELFF.

This clonotype appeared many times. The chain has TRBV20-1 and TRBJ2-4; D is uncertain. There are 15 residues in the CDR3. Trimming removed 3 bases at V and 7 bases at J, with 19 bases between. Germline CDR1 is DFQATT and CDR2 is SNEGSKA (reference sequence). CDR3 protein: CSASLRASFGNIQYF. CDR3 nucleotide sequence: TGCAGTGCTAGTCTAAGGGCCAGCTTCGGGAACATTCAGTACTTC.

The gene calls are TRBV10-2 and TRBJ2-1; TRBD1 might be the D (6 bases). V shed 5 bases and J shed 7 bases, with 15 bases lying between them. The CDR3 has 14 amino acids. Germline V gives CDR1 WSHSY, CDR2 SAAADI. Written as DNA, the CDR3 is TGCGCCAGCAGTCTTATAACAGGGTTTAATGAGCAGTTCTTC. This encodes CASSLITGFNEQFF.

The chain employs TRBV9 and TRBJ1-3, with D possibly TRBD1 on 6 matching bases. The germline gives CDR1 SGDLS, CDR2 YYNGEE. With 3 bases removed from V and 4 bases from J, the gap between germline ends came to 14 bases. The CDR3 spans 15 residues. The CDR3 loop reads CASSAGRTAGNTIYF. The CDR3 DNA reads TGTGCCAGCAGCGCAGGGAGGACAGCCGGAAACACCATATATTTT.